These 15 T cell receptor beta chains share one sample of origin, sequenced in a study of blood T cell repertoires in COVID-19 (dated by TCRdb to the early 2020s). To prepare the library, the immunoSEQ multiplex PCR assay was applied. This is the immuneACCESS table as TCRdb keeps it, with only in-frame sequences that have V and J called. A part of the clones is gone; compared with another copy, unresolved V genes explain less than half, and the rest is unexplained. Here the sample has about 210,000 clones; 70% to 90% occur a single time. In total, the top ten clones hold roughly 5% of the sample. Sequencing was done on a sample of peripheral blood. All receptors come from a woman in her 40s with acute or convalescent COVID-19.

CDR3 residues: CAWSAGHPPYEQYV. In nucleotides, the CDR3 is TGTGCCTGGAGTGCGGGACATCCCCCCTACGAGCAGTACGTC. V gene TRBV30 combines with J gene TRBJ2-7; TRBD1 is a possible D gene (6 bases). Germline V CDR1 and CDR2: GTSNPN, SVGIG (reference sequence). Trimming stripped 1 base from V and 2 bases from J, with 12 bases between. The CDR3 covers 14 residues.

The rearrangement joins TRBV28 to TRBJ2-3; 7 nucleotides match TRBD1. V was clipped by 3 bases and J by 2 bases; unmatched bases: 5. Germline V CDR1 and CDR2: MDHEN, SYDVKM. CDR3 length: 15 residues. CDR3 sequence (DNA): TGTGCCAGCAGTTTCCCGGGACAGATCACAGATACGCAGTATTTT. It codes for CASSFPGQITDTQYF.

This chain links TRBV18 with TRBJ1-1; tentative D call: TRBD1 (5 bases). This CDR3 has 15 residues. From germline, CDR1 is KGHSH and CDR2 LQKENI. V gave up 3 bases and J gave up 5 bases, with 16 bases separating them. CDR3 nucleotides: TGTGCCAGCTCACCTCTCGGAGGGAAGGGGACTGAAGCTTTCTTT. This encodes CASSPLGGKGTEAFF.

This sequence joins TRBV9 and TRBJ2-3; 7 bases map to TRBD2. J lost 2 bases, V lost 4 bases, and 10 bases had no gene match. In germline, CDR1 is SGDLS, CDR2 YYNGEE. There are 16 residues in the CDR3. The CDR3 here is CASSQMGGGLTDTQYF. The CDR3 region has the DNA TGTGCCAGCAGCCAGATGGGCGGGGGACTCACAGATACGCAGTATTTT. Based on the CDR3 plus reference TRBV9 and TRBJ2-3, the full variable domain is DSGVTQTPKHLITATGQRVTLRCSPRSGDLSVYWYQQSLDQGLQFLIQYYNGEERAKGNILERFSAQQFPDLHSELNLSSLELGDSALYFCASSQMGGGLTDTQYFGPGTRLTVL.

The chain has TRBV5-3 and TRBJ1-5; 8 bases agree with TRBD1. TRBV5-3 is given ORF status, its function remaining uncertain. Unmatched junction bases numbered 21, after V lost 4 bases and J lost 3 bases. This CDR3 has 20 amino acids. The DNA of the CDR3 is TGTGCCAGAAGCATACCCTCCGGGGACAGAAGGGACAGGCCCAATCAGCCCCAGCATTTT. It encodes CARSIPSGDRRDRPNQPQHF.

This clone was seen more than once but under ten times. The V call is TRBV29-1, the J call TRBJ1-1, with D perhaps matching TRBD1 (6 bases). Germline V gene sequence: CDR1 SQVTM, CDR2 ANQGSEA. The CDR3 totals 14 residues. V lost 2 bases, J lost 5 bases, and 15 bases lay in between. The DNA of the CDR3 is TGCAGCGTTGAATCGGGGGGGCGGGTTACTGAAGCTTTCTTT. As protein: CSVESGGRVTEAFF.

The rearrangement joins TRBV6-2 or TRBV6-3 to TRBJ2-5, with 8 positions matching TRBD1. Germline lookup yields CDR1 MNHEY and CDR2 SVGEGT. This CDR3 comprises 18 residues. The ends lost 0 bases at V and 4 bases at J; junction bases unmatched: 13. CDR3 coding DNA: TGTGCCAGCAGTTACTCATCAGGGGGCGCCGAGGGAAGAGAGACCCAGTACTTC. Amino acids: CASSYSSGGAEGRETQYF.

The V gene is TRBV10-3, the J gene TRBJ1-1; D perhaps matches TRBD1 (6 bases). The germline gives CDR1 ENHRY, CDR2 SYGVKD. CDR3 length equals 16 residues. With 4 bases removed from V and 0 bases from J, the gap between germline ends came to 15 bases. This CDR3 is CAISATAGVMNTEAFF. For the CDR3, the DNA is TGTGCCATCAGTGCGACTGCAGGGGTAATGAACACTGAAGCTTTCTTT.

In its sample, this clone was seen a few times. Here the CDR3 reads CASRATLAGLVYF. As DNA, the CDR3 is TGTGCCAGCAGGGCAACTCTAGCCGGATTGGTGTACTTC. This sequence joins TRBV6-5 and TRBJ2-5; D possibly corresponds to TRBD2 (5 bases). The CDR3 is 13 amino acids. The ends were cut back, 6 bases at V and 13 bases at J, with 21 bases in the middle. Germline V gene lookup returns CDR1 MNHEY and CDR2 SVGAGI.

This chain uses TRBV3-1 (or the pseudogene TRBV3-2) with TRBJ1-3; 8 bases line up with TRBD1. CDR1 is LGHDT, CDR2 YNNKEL, per germline (reference sequence). This CDR3 region has 17 residues. The J segment lost 3 bases and the V segment lost 4 bases, leaving 11 bases of the junction unmatched. The CDR3 region is CASSRQTGALSGNTIYF. CDR3 bases: TGTGCCAGCAGCCGACAGACAGGGGCTTTGAGTGGAAACACCATATATTTT.

The gene calls are TRBV30 and TRBJ1-3; the D is unclear. Trimming removed 2 bases from V and 4 bases from J, with 15 bases in between. CDR3 length: 15 amino acids. The germline CDR1 and CDR2 sequences are GTSNPN and SVGIG (reference sequence). CDR3: CAWSKRRVDGNTIYF. The CDR3 coding sequence is TGTGCCTGGAGTAAGAGGAGGGTGGACGGAAACACCATATATTTT.

This chain links TRBV6-5 with TRBJ2-5, with 7 bases that match TRBD1. The CDR3 totals 15 residues. The J segment lost 0 bases and the V segment lost 5 bases, leaving 6 bases of the junction unmatched. From germline, CDR1 is MNHEY and CDR2 SVGAGI. The DNA of the CDR3 is TGTGCCAGCAGTCCCTTGGACAGGTACCAAGAGACCCAGTACTTC. Amino acid sequence: CASSPLDRYQETQYF.

V and J are TRBV5-5 and TRBJ1-3, with 7 bases aligning to TRBD1. Germline V gene data show CDR1 as SGHKS and CDR2 as YYEKEE (reference sequence). V shed 4 bases and J 3 bases; nucleotides not matched to a gene: 7. This CDR3 region has 15 residues. CDR3 in amino acids: CASSLVTGVGNTIYF. CDR3 sequence (DNA): TGTGCCAGCAGCCTTGTTACAGGGGTTGGAAACACCATATATTTT.

The rearrangement joins TRBV7-9 to TRBJ1-1; D is possibly TRBD1 (5 bases). In germline, CDR1 is SEHNR, CDR2 FQNEAQ (reference sequence). This CDR3 region has 14 residues. V lost 7 bases, J lost 3 bases, and 15 bases lay in between. CDR3 coding DNA: TGTGCCAGCACAACTCGGGGGAGTTACACTGAAGCTTTCTTT. Translation: CASTTRGSYTEAFF.

This rearrangement joins TRBV27 to TRBJ2-5; 9 positions agree with TRBD2. The trim removed 3 bases at V and 0 bases at J, leaving 5 bases unmatched. CDR1 is MNHEY, CDR2 SMNVEV, per germline (reference sequence). The CDR3 loop spans 16 amino acids. CDR3 amino acids: CASSFVTSGDQETQYF. DNA for the CDR3: TGTGCCAGCAGTTTCGTGACTAGCGGAGACCAAGAGACCCAGTACTTC.